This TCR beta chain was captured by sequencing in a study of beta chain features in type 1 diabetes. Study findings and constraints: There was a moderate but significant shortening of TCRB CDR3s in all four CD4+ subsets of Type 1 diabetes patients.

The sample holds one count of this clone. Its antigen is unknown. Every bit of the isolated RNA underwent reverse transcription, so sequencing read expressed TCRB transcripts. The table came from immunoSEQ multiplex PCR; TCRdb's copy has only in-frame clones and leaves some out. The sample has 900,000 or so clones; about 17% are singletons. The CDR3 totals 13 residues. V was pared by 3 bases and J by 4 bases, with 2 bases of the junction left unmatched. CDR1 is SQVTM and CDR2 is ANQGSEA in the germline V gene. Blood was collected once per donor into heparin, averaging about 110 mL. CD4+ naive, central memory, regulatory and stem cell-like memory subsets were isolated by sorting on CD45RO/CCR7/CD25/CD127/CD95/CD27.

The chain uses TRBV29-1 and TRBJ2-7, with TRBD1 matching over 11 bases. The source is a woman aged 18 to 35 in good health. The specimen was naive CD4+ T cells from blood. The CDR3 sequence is CSVDGTGGYEQYF. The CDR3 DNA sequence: TGCAGCGTTGACGGGACAGGGGGTTACGAGCAGTACTTC.